This T cell receptor (beta chain) was identified during a study of Ad26.COV2.S vaccination and SARS-CoV-2 variants. At the level of the study: Once, or twice with 56 days between doses, Ad26.COV2.S was given intramuscularly.

The germline V gene has CDR1 MNHEY and CDR2 SVGEGT. Trimming took off 2 bases at V and 4 bases at J, with 21 bases between the two ends. This CDR3 comprises 17 residues. The sample's treatment: some 20 received Ad26.COV2.S at low or high dose, single or two shots; 5 received placebo; per-sample allocation not given. After the first vaccine or placebo injection, samples were drawn on day 63. Expression of Wuhan-strain SARS-CoV-2 spike came from the Ad26 vector that formed the vaccine. A note on this clone: The antigen remains undetermined.

General observations from the study: Substantial breadth was reported for post-vaccination spike-specific CD8+ and CD4+ T cells. Those who received vaccine or placebo ended up with similar non-spike TCR breadth.

Profiling relied on immunoSEQ multiplex PCR, and the TCRdb table lists in-frame clones only, not all of them. The table includes 450,000 to 550,000 clones, 89% detected once. The TCR sequence derives from a person aged 18-65 years who received the Ad26.COV2.S COVID-19 vaccine or a placebo. This specimen was peripheral blood, taken in a trial of Ad26.COV2.S vaccine versus placebo. The J gene is TRBJ2-7, the V gene TRBV6-2 or TRBV6-3; D uncertain. CDR3 DNA: TGTGCCAGCAGTTACCCTGAGAGGCCCTACGGAGTTTACGAGCAGTACTTC. Translated: CASSYPERPYGVYEQYF.